This T cell receptor beta chain derives from a study of shared clonotypes between healthy human individuals. Findings of the study overall: Inspection by rarefaction showed sorted-subset sequencing to be incomplete despite large depth. In having few donors, the study represented limited genetic and exposure-history diversity. The four-donor shared clonotypes exceeded non-shared clonotypes in generation probability, with non-shared ones scoring lower.

Points on this clone: Its target is not known.

Cells designated naive CD8 were CD45RO-negative and were positively selected for CCR7, with terminally differentiated effector memory CD45RA+ cells excluded. Germline V gene sequence: CDR1 SGHTA, CDR2 FQGNSA. The CDR3 has 14 residues. Trimming cost V 5 bases and J 0 bases, with 8 bases left between them. Generated by immunoSEQ multiplex PCR, the TCRdb table keeps only in-frame clones and is missing some. The table includes 2 million or so clones, 85% to 95% detected once. This clonotype was sampled from a man aged 18 to 29 in good health. The sample was naive CD8+ T cells sorted from blood. The chain has TRBV7-2 and TRBJ2-4; perhaps TRBD2 as D (6 bases). CDR3 residues: CASSVGLAKNIQYF. CDR3 DNA: TGTGCCAGCAGCGTGGGACTAGCCAAAAACATTCAGTACTTC.